This T cell receptor beta chain was sequenced during a study of cytomegalovirus exposure and HLA in healthy donors. Study-wide findings and caveats: Roughly uniform depth of sequencing across donors was assumed in presence/absence analyses. Highly shared variants forming one cluster were likely a sequencing artifact.

This clone was detected only once. Its antigen is unidentified. Each donor was healthy, and each was a bone marrow donor. J lost 0 bases, V lost 7 bases, and 11 bases had no gene match. This CDR3 is 16 amino acids long. The V gene's germline CDR1 is SNHLY and CDR2 FYNNEI. In the PCR, 60 Vbeta and 13 Jbeta primers were used. Generated by immunoSEQ multiplex PCR, the TCRdb table keeps only in-frame clones and is missing some. The profile covers 95,000 to 150,000 clones, with approximately 80% appearing a single time and about 5.8% taken by the ten largest. Sample: PBMCs. This TCR derives from a man aged 18 to 30 in good health and CMV-seropositive. The rearrangement joins TRBV2 to TRBJ2-7; 8 nucleotides agree with TRBD1. The CDR3 sequence: CASNRPGDRSSYEQYF. In nucleotides, the CDR3 is TGTGCCAGCAACCGACCAGGGGACAGGAGCTCCTACGAGCAGTACTTC.